Given below is one T cell receptor (beta chain) in context. Its matching antigen is unknown. Clones were read by immunoSEQ multiplex PCR, and TCRdb kept only the in-frame ones, dropping some. This sample has about 50,000 clones, with 75% to 85% found just once. The entry originates in a study of OX40 agonist ivuxolimab in advanced cancers. On the study more broadly: Every patient in dose escalation had hepatocellular carcinoma, melanoma, renal cell or head and neck cancer. Among those enrolled, mean age was roughly 55 years (range about 23 to 85) and 82.7% were male. General study points: Patients with a partial response at 0.1-3.0 mg/kg had among the lowest clonal expansion. By week 6 at 0.1 to 3.0 mg/kg, blood CD4+ and CD8+ T cells had expanded clonally.

This CDR3 spans 17 amino acids. Germline CDR1 LGHNT, CDR2 FRNRAP. V shed 7 bases and J 2 bases; nucleotides not matched to a gene: 11. The origin of this receptor is an adult with an advanced solid tumor such as melanoma, head and neck, liver or kidney cancer. The chain employs TRBV12-5 and TRBJ1-2; 12 nucleotides agree with TRBD1. Sequences were derived from CD4+ or CD8+ T cells sorted from blood, sampled in a trial of the OX40 agonist ivuxolimab. CDR3 region: CASVTGQGAKKNYGYTF. The CDR3 DNA follows: TGTGCTAGTGTAACGGGACAGGGGGCGAAGAAGAACTATGGCTACACCTTC.